The 12 T cell receptor beta chains listed next were all sequenced from one sample in a study of CD8+ T cells in alopecia areata. Extracted RNA was reverse transcribed into cDNA, the sequencing template. Assay used: immunoSEQ multiplex PCR; TCRdb lists only in-frame clones, some missing. This sample carries around 210,000 clones, more than 55% of them seen once, and the ten largest clones take under 5%. The sequenced sample was CD8+ T cells sorted from blood. These receptors came from a human donor in good health.

The CDR3 sequence: CASSYGWEETQYF. In DNA, the CDR3 is TGTGCCAGCAGTTACGGTTGGGAGGAGACCCAGTACTTC. The chain couples TRBV6-6 to TRBJ2-5, with TRBD2 as a possible D gene (5 bases). Per the germline V gene, CDR1 is MNHNY and CDR2 is SVGAGI (reference sequence). Trimming removed 2 bases at V and 5 bases at J, with 9 bases between. The CDR3 contains 13 residues.

This clone has only a few counts. The chain carries TRBV14 and TRBJ1-2, with no clear D. V dropped 1 base and J dropped 8 bases, with 14 bases sitting between them. This CDR3 is built from 14 residues. Germline values: CDR1 SGHDN, CDR2 FVKESK. DNA for the CDR3: TGTGCCAGCAGCCAAGCTACGGACCTACGAGGCTACACCTTC. It yields the protein CASSQATDLRGYTF.

This clone was counted between two and nine times. The chain combines TRBV29-1 with TRBJ2-7; D might be TRBD1 (6 bases). V lost 1 base and J lost 5, with 6 bases in between. The CDR3 is 11 amino acids. Germline CDR1 SQVTM, CDR2 ANQGSEA. CDR3 sequence (DNA): TGCAGCGTTGAAGGGGACAACGAGCAGTACTTC. Its translation is CSVEGDNEQYF.

The V and J genes are TRBV27 and TRBJ2-7; a possible D gene is TRBD2 (6 bases). Germline loops: CDR1 MNHEY, CDR2 SMNVEV (reference sequence). The CDR3 totals 13 residues. The V gene lost 4 bases and the J gene lost 3 bases, with 10 bases spanning the gap. CDR3 DNA sequence: TGTGCCAGCAGTTGGAGTAGCGGCTACGAGCAGTACTTC. Protein: CASSWSSGYEQYF.

The V gene is TRBV11-2, the J gene TRBJ2-3, with a weak D call TRBD1 (5 bases). V was cut by 3 bases and J by 6 bases, with 16 bases left in between. CDR1 SGHAT and CDR2 FQNNGV come from the germline V gene. The CDR3 loop spans 15 amino acids. CDR3 protein: CASSFGASVGDTQYF. The CDR3 nucleotides are TGTGCCAGCAGCTTTGGGGCTTCGGTGGGGGATACGCAGTATTTT.

This chain connects TRBV2 to TRBJ2-7; the D is unclear. V shed 6 bases and J shed 0 bases, with 3 bases lying between them. Germline CDR1 reads SNHLY; CDR2 reads FYNNEI. The length of the CDR3 is 11 residues. Written as DNA, the CDR3 is TGTGCCAGCAGCAACTCCTACGAGCAGTACTTC. This encodes CASSNSYEQYF.

The gene calls are TRBV5-6 and TRBJ2-7, with D possibly being TRBD1 (5 bases). With 7 bases removed from V and 0 bases from J, the gap between germline ends came to 14 bases. Looked up from germline, CDR1 is SGHDT and CDR2 is YYEEEE. CDR3 length: 14 amino acids. The DNA for the CDR3 is TGTGCCAGCCGGATAGGGGATAGCTCCTACGAGCAGTACTTC. Translated: CASRIGDSSYEQYF.

The CDR3 spells CAISGGLGETQYF. For the CDR3, the DNA is TGTGCCATCAGTGGCGGACTAGGAGAGACCCAGTACTTC. The V call is TRBV10-3, the J call TRBJ2-5; 7 bases are a match to TRBD2. The germline V gene has CDR1 ENHRY and CDR2 SYGVKD. With 4 bases clipped from V and 4 bases from J, the junction kept 3 bases outside the gene matches. The CDR3 loop spans 13 amino acids.

This chain uses TRBV9 with TRBJ1-5, with D uncertain. Trimming took 0 bases from V and 0 from J, leaving 7 bases between them. Per germline, CDR1 SGDLS and CDR2 YYNGEE. CDR3 length: 15 residues. CDR3 coding DNA: TGTGCCAGCAGCGTAGGCGGCACTAGCAATCAGCCCCAGCATTTT. Encoded protein: CASSVGGTSNQPQHF.

This clone was seen a handful of times. This chain connects TRBV7-9 to TRBJ1-1, with D unresolved. The CDR3 spans 15 residues. Germline loops: CDR1 SEHNR, CDR2 FQNEAQ (reference sequence). Trimming took off 2 bases at V and 4 bases at J, with 14 bases between the two ends. The CDR3 DNA is TGTGCCAGCAGCTTATCGCGGGTTGAGGGCACTGAAGCTTTCTTT. Amino acids: CASSLSRVEGTEAFF.

The chain recombines TRBV6-5 with TRBJ2-7; 9 nucleotides align to TRBD1. This CDR3 comprises 16 residues. Unmatched junction bases numbered 7, after V lost 0 bases and J lost 4 bases. The germline V gene encodes CDR1 MNHEY and CDR2 SVGAGI. The CDR3 DNA reads TGTGCCAGCAGTTACTCCCGCGGACAGGGGAAATACGAGCAGTACTTC. It codes for CASSYSRGQGKYEQYF.

V usage is TRBV2 and J usage is TRBJ2-5; D gene ambiguous. The V end lost 4 bases, the J end lost 2 bases, and 8 bases lay between the germline ends. Germline V gene data show CDR1 as SNHLY and CDR2 as FYNNEI. This CDR3 comprises 13 residues. The CDR3 region is CASSGATQETQYF. Written as DNA, the CDR3 is TGTGCCAGCAGTGGGGCTACACAAGAGACCCAGTACTTC.